The TCR beta chain under discussion was sequenced for a study of human T cells and chemical hapten exposure. This clonotype was observed a handful of times. TCRdb used MiXCR to reprocess the RACE reads, holding one entry per CDR3 protein. The table has around 120,000 distinct CDR3 sequences, more than 9.5% seen once. Sample time point: patch test 1, 2 weeks after DPC sensitization. Treatment indicated: therapeutic diphenylcyclopropenone sensitization with weekly scalp DPC. CDR3 length: 12 residues. The germline V gene has CDR1 MNHNS and CDR2 SASEGT. The V end was cut by 2 bases, the J end by 8 bases, with 6 bases between.

The source of this sequence is a woman in her forties with alopecia areata. Some clones in this sample may be carry-over from other donors' samples. The V gene is TRBV6-1, the J gene TRBJ1-4; a possible D gene is TRBD1 (5 bases). The input for sequencing was whole blood, taken in connection with sensitization to the hapten diphenylcyclopropenone (DPC). CDR3 nucleotides: TGTGCCAGCAGTGAACGGGGGGAAAAACTGTTTTTT. As protein: CASSERGEKLFF.